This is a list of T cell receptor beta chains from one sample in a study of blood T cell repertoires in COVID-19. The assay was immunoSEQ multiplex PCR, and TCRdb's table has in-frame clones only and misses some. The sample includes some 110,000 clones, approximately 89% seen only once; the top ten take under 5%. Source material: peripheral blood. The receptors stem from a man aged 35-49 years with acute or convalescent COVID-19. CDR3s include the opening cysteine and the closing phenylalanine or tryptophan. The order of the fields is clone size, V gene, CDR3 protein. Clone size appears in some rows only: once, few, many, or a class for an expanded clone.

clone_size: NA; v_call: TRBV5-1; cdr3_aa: CASSLSRTSGRGYEQYF
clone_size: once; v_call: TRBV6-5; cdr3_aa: CASTSDRENVYGYTF
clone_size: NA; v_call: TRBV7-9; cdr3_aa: CASSFFGRVEDEKLFF
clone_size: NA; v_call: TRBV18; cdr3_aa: CASSPPTGEGYTF
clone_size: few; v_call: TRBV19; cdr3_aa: CASSMNTEAFF
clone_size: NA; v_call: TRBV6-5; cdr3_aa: CASRRDRTSNQPQHF
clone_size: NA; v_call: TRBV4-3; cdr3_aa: CASSHETGTTEAFF
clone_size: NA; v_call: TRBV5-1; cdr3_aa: CASSSRSDGETQYF
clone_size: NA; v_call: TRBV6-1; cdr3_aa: CASSKERTGGGNTDTQYF
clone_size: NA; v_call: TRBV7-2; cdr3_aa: CASSLGLASYNEQFF
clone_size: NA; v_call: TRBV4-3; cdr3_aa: CASSQDFAGIEKLFF
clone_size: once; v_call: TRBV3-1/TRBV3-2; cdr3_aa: CASSQADRGRTDTQYF
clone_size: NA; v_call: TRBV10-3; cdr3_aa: CAISDGTSGYNEQFF
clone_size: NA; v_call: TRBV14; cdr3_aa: CAPPYGHIYEQYF
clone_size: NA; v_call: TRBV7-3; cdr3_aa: CASSFSGGALTGELFF
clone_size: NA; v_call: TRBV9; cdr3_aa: CASSVGTRVPYEQYF
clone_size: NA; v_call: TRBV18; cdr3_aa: CASSPDRQTDTQYF
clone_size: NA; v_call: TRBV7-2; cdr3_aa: CASSKRGASYEQYF
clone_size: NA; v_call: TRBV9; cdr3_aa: CASSVVERGYNEQFF
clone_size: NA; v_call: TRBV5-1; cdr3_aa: CASRPGQGRTDTQYF
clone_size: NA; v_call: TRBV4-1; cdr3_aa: CASSQDLTGWGQGMYGYTF
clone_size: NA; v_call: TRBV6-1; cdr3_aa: CASSEAPGGPQHF
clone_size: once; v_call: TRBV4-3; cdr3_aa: CASSRTGNTEAFF
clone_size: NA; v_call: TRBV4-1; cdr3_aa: CASSLRGTDCYYNEQFF
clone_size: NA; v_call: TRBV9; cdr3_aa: CASSKNDRTSYEQYF
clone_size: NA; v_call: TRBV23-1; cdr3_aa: CASSQFTAGGKETQYF
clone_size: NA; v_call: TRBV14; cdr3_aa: CASSQGMGQGVPQHF
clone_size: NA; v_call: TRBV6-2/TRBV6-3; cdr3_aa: CASSSRDTVFQAFF
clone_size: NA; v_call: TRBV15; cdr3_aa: CATSRDSGTSSRNTGELFF
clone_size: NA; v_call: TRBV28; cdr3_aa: CASRVTGGREQYF
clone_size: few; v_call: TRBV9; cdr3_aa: CATGQGTNTEAFF
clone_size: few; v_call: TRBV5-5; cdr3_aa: CASSLDRRGPGNYGYTF
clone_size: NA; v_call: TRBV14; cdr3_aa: CASSPLTGYGYTF
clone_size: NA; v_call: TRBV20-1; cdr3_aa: CSASLGTVSYGYTF
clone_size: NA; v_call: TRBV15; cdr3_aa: CATSRLGREHNEQFF
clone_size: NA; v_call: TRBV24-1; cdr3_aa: CATSDLGTDEQFF
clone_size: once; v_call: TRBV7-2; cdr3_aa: CASTSRVGGNQPQHF
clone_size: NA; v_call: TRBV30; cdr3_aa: CAWRLAGADTQYF
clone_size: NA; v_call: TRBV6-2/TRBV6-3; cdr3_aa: CASSYGSLAGHEGEQYF
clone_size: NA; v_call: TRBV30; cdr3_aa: CAWSPRGRVGNIQYF
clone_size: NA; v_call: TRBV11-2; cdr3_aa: CASSLGGQGARDTQYF
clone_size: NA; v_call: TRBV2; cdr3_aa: CASSAEPSGNTIYF
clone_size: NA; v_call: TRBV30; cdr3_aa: CAWGDIRGYTF
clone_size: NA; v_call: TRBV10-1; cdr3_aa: CASSEQGEANYGYTF
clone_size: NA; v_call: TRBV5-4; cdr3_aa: CAYRNPSGANVLTF
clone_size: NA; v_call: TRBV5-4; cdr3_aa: CASSLAGLADTNEQFF
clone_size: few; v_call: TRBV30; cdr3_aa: CAIHRGTNYGYTF
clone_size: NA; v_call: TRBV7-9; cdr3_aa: CASSLGQASTDTQYF
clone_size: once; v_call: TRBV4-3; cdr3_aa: CASSRTVWNTEAFF
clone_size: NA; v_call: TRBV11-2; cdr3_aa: CASSRDSQETQYF
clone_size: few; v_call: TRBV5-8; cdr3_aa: CASSLRLASSYNEQFF
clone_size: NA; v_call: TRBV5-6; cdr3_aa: CASSGNRISTDTQYF
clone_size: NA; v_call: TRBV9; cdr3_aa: CASSVLEQGAEAFF
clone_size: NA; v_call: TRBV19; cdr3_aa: CASSIRTSGGTGELFF